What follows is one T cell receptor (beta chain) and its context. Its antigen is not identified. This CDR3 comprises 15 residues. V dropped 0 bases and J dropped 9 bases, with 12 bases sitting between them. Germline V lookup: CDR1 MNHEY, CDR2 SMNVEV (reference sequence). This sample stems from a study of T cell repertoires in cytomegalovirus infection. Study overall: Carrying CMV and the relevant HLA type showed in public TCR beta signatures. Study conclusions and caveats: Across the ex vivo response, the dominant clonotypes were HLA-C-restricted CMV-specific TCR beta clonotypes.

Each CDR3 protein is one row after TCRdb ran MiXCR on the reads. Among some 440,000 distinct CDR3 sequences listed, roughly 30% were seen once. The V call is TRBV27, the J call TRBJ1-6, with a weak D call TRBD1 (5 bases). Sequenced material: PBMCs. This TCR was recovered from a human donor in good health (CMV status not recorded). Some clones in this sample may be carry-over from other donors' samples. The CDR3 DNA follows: TGTGCCAGCAGTTTATCGACCCAGGGTACTTCACCCCTCCACTTT. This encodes CASSLSTQGTSPLHF.